Listed here are 32 T cell receptor beta chains from one sample, sequenced in a study of blood T cells in healthy people across ages. Primed by a sample-barcoded 5' primer and a J-beta primer mix, a second PCR proceeded for 7 to 11 cycles. TCRdb fed the 5' RACE reads into MiXCR, producing one record per CDR3 protein. Seen here are some 1.5 million distinct CDR3 sequences, 35% to 45% observed once, and the top ten hold 4%. The sample comprised blood. The receptors stem from a woman between 18 and 29 years old in good health.

The V and J genes are TRBV25-1 and TRBJ2-1, with 10 positions matching TRBD2. The germline V gene has CDR1 MGHDK and CDR2 SYGVNS. This CDR3 is 17 amino acids long. Trimming took 7 bases from V and 7 from J; bases not matched to a gene: 16. The CDR3: CASTNLGAGGPKNEQFF. In DNA form, the CDR3 reads TGTGCCAGCACCAACCTGGGAGCGGGAGGGCCCAAGAATGAGCAGTTCTTC.

The gene calls are TRBV27 and TRBJ2-1; the match to TRBD1 covers 8 bases. The last part of the DNA fits TRBJ2-7 better; the J call may be wrong. Looked up from germline, CDR1 is MNHEY and CDR2 is SMNVEV (reference sequence). CDR3 length: 15 residues. CDR3 coding DNA: TGTGCCAGCCGACAGGGGATTAATTCCTACAATGAGCAGTACTTC. It is translated as CASRQGINSYNEQYF.

CDR3: CSAHLPGQPSYEQYF. In DNA, the CDR3 is TGCAGTGCACATCTTCCGGGACAGCCTTCCTACGAGCAGTACTTC. The chain joins TRBV20-1 to TRBJ2-7; 7 positions match TRBD1. There are 15 residues in the CDR3. After removal of 6 bases from V and 1 base from J, the junction contained 12 bases not matched to a gene. Per the germline V gene, CDR1 is DFQATT and CDR2 is SNEGSKA (reference sequence).

This clonotype was recorded a few times. Germline is not matched at one junction end, which may reflect a read error. The chain recombines TRBV4-1 with TRBJ1-2, with 7 nucleotides matching TRBD1. The CDR3 loop spans 16 amino acids. Germline V gene lookup returns CDR1 MGHRA and CDR2 YSYEKL. The CDR3 spells CASSQAPGTANYGCTF. The CDR3 bases are TGCGCCAGCAGCCAAGCCCCAGGGACAGCTAACTATGGCTGCACCTTC.

V usage is TRBV29-1 and J usage is TRBJ2-5, with TRBD1 identical over 9 bases. Germline trimming cut 7 bases from V and 11 bases from J; bases unmatched to any gene: 14. The CDR3 is made up of 13 amino acids. Per the germline V gene, CDR1 is SQVTM and CDR2 is ANQGSEA. This chain's CDR3 is CSERQGGYNEQYF. CDR3 coding DNA: TGCAGCGAGAGACAGGGGGGGTACAATGAGCAGTACTTC.

For the CDR3, the DNA is TGCGCCAGCAGCCAAGACCCAGCGAGGAACTACAATGAGCAGTTCTTC. Translating gives CASSQDPARNYNEQFF. This chain uses TRBV4-3 with TRBJ2-1; D is uncertain. The germline V and J ends were trimmed by 0 bases and 3 bases, with 12 bases remaining between them. The CDR3 runs to 16 residues. Germline lookup yields CDR1 LGHNA and CDR2 YSLEER.

The J gene is TRBJ2-3, the V gene TRBV7-2; 11 nucleotides line up with TRBD2. CDR1 and CDR2 (germline): SGHTA, FQGNSA. The CDR3 runs 16 residues. J gave up 2 bases and V 5 bases, and 6 bases lay outside the gene matches. The CDR3 spells CASSPHSGRATDTQYF. CDR3 nucleotides: TGTGCCAGCAGCCCCCATAGCGGGAGGGCCACAGATACGCAGTATTTT.

The chain joins TRBV6-5 to TRBJ2-4; no reliable D call. CDR3 length: 16 residues. Trimming cost V 5 bases and J 1 base, with 15 bases left between them. Per the germline V gene, CDR1 is MNHEY and CDR2 is SVGAGI. CDR3 in DNA: TGTGCCAGCAGTCCTAGACCCGGGTCGGCCAAAAACATTCAGTACTTC. Translated, it gives CASSPRPGSAKNIQYF.

This clonotype was detected only a few times. The rearrangement uses TRBV6-5 and TRBJ2-1; D tentatively reads TRBD1 or TRBD2 (6 bases each). Germline lookup yields CDR1 MNHEY and CDR2 SVGAGI. The CDR3 spans 16 residues. The V end lost 4 bases, the J end lost 7 bases, and 20 bases lay between the germline ends. The CDR3 protein is CASSSIGGGGGNEQFF. In nucleotides, the CDR3 is TGTGCCAGCAGTTCCATAGGGGGAGGTGGGGGTAATGAGCAGTTCTTC.

The rearrangement links TRBV28 to TRBJ2-2, with 7 bases lining up with TRBD1. V lost 6 bases and J lost 6; bases outside the gene matches: 10. Germline CDR1 MDHEN, CDR2 SYDVKM. The CDR3 covers 15 residues. CDR3 sequence (DNA): TGTGCCAGCAGACCGACAGGGTTGATGTCCGGGGAGCTGTTTTTT. It encodes CASRPTGLMSGELFF.

The chain uses TRBV29-1 and TRBJ2-1; D uncertain. Deletions cut 0 bases from V and 3 bases from J, with 15 bases between. The CDR3 covers 16 residues. CDR1 and CDR2 from the germline V gene are SQVTM and ANQGSEA. The CDR3 spells CSVEDLFDGSYNEQFF. CDR3 DNA sequence: TGCAGCGTTGAAGATCTATTTGATGGCAGCTACAATGAGCAGTTCTTC.

This sequence joins TRBV29-1 and TRBJ2-1; 7 bases agree with TRBD2. Per germline, CDR1 SQVTM and CDR2 ANQGSEA. The CDR3 spans 13 residues. With 3 bases clipped from V and 4 bases from J, the junction kept 3 bases outside the gene matches. This CDR3 reads CSVEGGKYNEQFF. The DNA for the CDR3 is TGCAGCGTTGAGGGAGGGAAGTACAATGAGCAGTTCTTC.

This clonotype was seen a few times. The V call is TRBV4-1, the J call TRBJ2-7; D not certain. The V gene's germline CDR1 is MGHRA and CDR2 YSYEKL. V lost 4 bases to trimming and J lost 4 bases, with 20 bases between them. The CDR3 contains 16 residues. This CDR3 is CASSPPFAQDRYEQYF. The CDR3 nucleotides read TGCGCCAGCAGCCCTCCATTTGCCCAGGATCGGTACGAGCAGTACTTC.

V is TRBV10-3 and J is TRBJ1-1; tentative D call: TRBD1 (6 bases). Germline-derived CDR1 and CDR2 are ENHRY and SYGVKD. The V end lost 2 bases, the J end lost 8 bases, and 12 bases lay between the germline ends. The CDR3 extends over 13 amino acids. The CDR3 DNA is TGTGCCATCAGTGAGCCCCACGGGACAGAAGCTTTCTTT. Translated, it gives CAISEPHGTEAFF.

This clonotype was counted a few times. V is TRBV7-6 and J is TRBJ1-1; D not resolved. Trimming cost V 0 bases and J 5 bases, with 13 bases left between them. The CDR3 length is 15 residues. Per the germline V gene, CDR1 is SGHVS and CDR2 is FNYEAQ. Written as DNA, the CDR3 is TGTGCCAGCAGCTTAGCTTCCCGCGGAGGTACTGAAGCTTTCTTT. Encoded protein: CASSLASRGGTEAFF.

This clonotype was seen a handful of times. CDR3 in amino acids: CSARGQRISYNEQYF. DNA of the CDR3: TGCAGTGCTAGAGGTCAGCGGATATCCTACAATGAGCAGTACTTC. The V gene is TRBV20-1, the J gene TRBJ2-7; D perhaps matches TRBD2 (5 bases). The length of the CDR3 is 15 residues. Trimming cost V 1 base and J 7 bases, with 20 bases left between them. Germline V gives CDR1 DFQATT, CDR2 SNEGSKA (reference sequence).

As to this clonotype: One end of the junction is discordant with germline, which a read error may explain. The chain recombines TRBV7-2 with TRBJ2-7, with a tentative D call TRBD2 (5 bases). Per the germline V gene, CDR1 is SGHTA and CDR2 is FQGNSA. The CDR3 consists of 13 residues. The chain's CDR3 is CACSLASGYEQYF. CDR3 nucleotide sequence: TGTGCCTGCAGCTTAGCGTCCGGCTACGAGCAGTACTTC.

This clonotype appeared a single time. This chain joins TRBV27 and TRBJ1-2; 8 nucleotides line up with TRBD1. Germline values: CDR1 MNHEY, CDR2 SMNVEV (reference sequence). The CDR3 totals 16 residues. Losses at the gene ends were 4 bases for V and 5 bases for J; bases not matched to a gene: 12. The DNA for the CDR3 is TGTGCCAGCAGTTCAAACCACAGGGGGACCGAATATGGCTACACCTTC. Its translation: CASSSNHRGTEYGYTF.

The chain links TRBV29-1 to TRBJ2-7; TRBD1 matches 10 bases. V dropped 0 bases and J dropped 2; count of bases not matched to a gene: 1. The CDR3 totals 14 residues. Per germline, CDR1 SQVTM and CDR2 ANQGSEA. CDR3 sequence (DNA): TGCAGCGTTGAAGAAGGGACAGGGGCCTACGAGCAGTACTTC. Translated: CSVEEGTGAYEQYF.

This clonotype occurred a few times. This chain joins TRBV4-1 and TRBJ2-3; D is uncertain. The length of the CDR3 is 12 residues. V was pared by 4 bases and J by 5 bases, with 7 bases between. Germline V gene lookup returns CDR1 MGHRA and CDR2 YSYEKL. This chain's CDR3 is CASSRVRDTQYF. The CDR3 DNA follows: TGCGCCAGCAGCCGTGTGCGAGATACGCAGTATTTT.

This clonotype was counted only a few times. The chain combines TRBV20-1 with TRBJ2-7; D is perhaps TRBD2 (5 bases). Germline values: CDR1 DFQATT, CDR2 SNEGSKA (reference sequence). The CDR3 is 14 residues long. Trimming took 1 base from V and 0 from J, leaving 10 bases between them. The CDR3 loop is CSARALAFSYEQYF. The CDR3 bases are TGCAGTGCTAGAGCCCTAGCTTTCTCCTACGAGCAGTACTTC.

The chain couples TRBV4-3 to TRBJ2-3; TRBD1 aligns across 10 bases. V lost 3 bases, J lost 1 base, and 7 bases stayed unmatched. This CDR3 is built from 17 residues. Germline-derived CDR1 and CDR2 are LGHNA and YSLEER. DNA for the CDR3: TGCGCCAGCAGCCACCGACAGGGGGCATTGGGCACAGATACGCAGTATTTT. Residues: CASSHRQGALGTDTQYF.

V and J are TRBV10-3 and TRBJ1-2, with no clear D. V lost 6 bases, J lost 4 bases, and 18 bases lay in between. The CDR3 is 15 amino acids. The germline V gene has CDR1 ENHRY and CDR2 SYGVKD. The CDR3 protein is CAIRELYKGIYGYTF. DNA of the CDR3: TGTGCCATCAGGGAATTATACAAAGGAATCTATGGCTACACCTTC.

This clonotype was observed a few times. This chain uses TRBV29-1 with TRBJ1-2; D gene unclear. CDR3 size: 12 residues. CDR1 and CDR2 from the germline V gene are SQVTM and ANQGSEA. Trimming left V 6 bases short and J 2 bases short, with 10 bases between. The CDR3 DNA is TGCAGCGTCCTCCGCGACAACTATGGCTACACCTTC. Translation: CSVLRDNYGYTF.

The chain links TRBV27 to TRBJ2-7; 8 positions match TRBD1. CDR1 MNHEY and CDR2 SMNVEV come from the germline V gene (reference sequence). V lost 8 bases, J lost 1 base, and 4 bases stayed unmatched. The CDR3 runs 13 residues. The CDR3 DNA reads TGTGCCAGCGGGGACAGGCTTTCCTACGAGCAGTACTTC. This encodes CASGDRLSYEQYF.

This chain uses TRBV11-2 with TRBJ2-5; no definite D call. CDR1 SGHAT and CDR2 FQNNGV come from the germline V gene. V lost 3 bases and J 5 bases, leaving 10 bases between the germline ends. The CDR3 length is 13 residues. CDR3 nucleotide sequence: TGTGCCAGCAGCTTCGTGTCCTGGGAGACCCAGTACTTC. Amino acid sequence: CASSFVSWETQYF.

The CDR3 DNA follows: TGTGCCAGCAGCCCAATGGTATTAACAGGGGACATATTTAGCGGCTACACCTTC. It is translated as CASSPMVLTGDIFSGYTF. The chain is built from TRBV12-3 or TRBV12-4 and TRBJ1-2; TRBD1 agrees at 7 bases. CDR3 length equals 18 residues. V lost 6 bases and J lost 8; bases outside the gene matches: 24.

This clonotype was counted a few times. This chain connects TRBV15 to TRBJ2-7, with D possibly being TRBD1 or TRBD2 (6 bases each). Trimming took 9 bases from V and 2 from J, leaving 17 bases between them. Germline V gene lookup returns CDR1 LNHNV and CDR2 YYDKDF (reference sequence). CDR3 size: 14 residues. CDR3 sequence reads: CATGWRDNPYEQYF. Here the CDR3 DNA reads TGTGCCACGGGGTGGCGGGACAATCCCTACGAGCAGTACTTC.

The rearrangement joins TRBV25-1 to TRBJ2-1; D not resolved. The germline CDR1 and CDR2 sequences are MGHDK and SYGVNS. Trimming took off 2 bases at V and 8 bases at J, with 4 bases between the two ends. The CDR3 runs 11 residues. The DNA of the CDR3 is TGTGCCAGCAGTGAACTCGATGAGCAGTTCTTC. Protein product: CASSELDEQFF.

A single count supports this clonotype. The chain is built from TRBV6-5 and TRBJ2-7, with D possibly matching TRBD1 (6 bases). Judging by the DNA end, TRBJ2-4 fits better; the J call may be wrong. This CDR3 region has 15 residues. Germline CDR1 and CDR2: MNHEY and SVGAGI. CDR3 nucleotides: TGTGCCAGCAGACTAACAGGGTACGGCAAAAACATTCAGTACTTC. This codes for CASRLTGYGKNIQYF.

The chain combines TRBV4-3 with TRBJ2-5; 8 positions match TRBD2. The J segment lost 11 bases and the V segment lost 10 bases, leaving 18 bases of the junction unmatched. The germline CDR1 and CDR2 sequences are LGHNA and YSLEER. The length of the CDR3 is 14 residues. The CDR3 is CATAGTRGDNEQYF. As DNA, the CDR3 is TGCGCCACCGCCGGGACTAGGGGGGACAATGAGCAGTACTTC.

CDR3: CASSRRTPRLSYGYTF. DNA for the CDR3: TGTGCCAGCAGCCGAAGGACCCCGCGCTTATCTTATGGCTACACCTTC. The gene calls are TRBV3-1 and TRBJ1-2; D ambiguous. The CDR3 consists of 16 residues. V shed 4 bases and J shed 5 bases, with 20 bases lying between them. Germline CDR1 and CDR2: LGHDT and YNNKEL (reference sequence).